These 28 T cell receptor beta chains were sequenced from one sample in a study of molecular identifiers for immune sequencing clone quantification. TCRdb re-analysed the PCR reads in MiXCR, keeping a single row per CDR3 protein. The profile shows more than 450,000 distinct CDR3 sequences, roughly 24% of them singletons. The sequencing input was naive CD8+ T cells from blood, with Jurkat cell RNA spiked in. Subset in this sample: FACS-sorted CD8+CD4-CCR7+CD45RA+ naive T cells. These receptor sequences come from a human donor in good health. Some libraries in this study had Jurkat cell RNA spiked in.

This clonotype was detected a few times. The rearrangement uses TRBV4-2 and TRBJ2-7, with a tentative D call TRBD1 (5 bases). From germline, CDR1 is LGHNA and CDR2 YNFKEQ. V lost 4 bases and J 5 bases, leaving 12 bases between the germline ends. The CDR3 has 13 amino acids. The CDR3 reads CASSPQGRDEQYF. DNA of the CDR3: TGTGCCAGCAGCCCGCAGGGAAGGGACGAGCAGTACTTC.

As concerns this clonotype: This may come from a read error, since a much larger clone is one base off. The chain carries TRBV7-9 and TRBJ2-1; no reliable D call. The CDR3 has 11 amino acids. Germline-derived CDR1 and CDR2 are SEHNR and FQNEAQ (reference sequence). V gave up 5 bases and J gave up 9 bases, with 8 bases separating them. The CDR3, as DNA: TGTGCCAGCAGCCGCATCGGTGAGCAGTTCTTC. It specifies CASSRIGEQFF.

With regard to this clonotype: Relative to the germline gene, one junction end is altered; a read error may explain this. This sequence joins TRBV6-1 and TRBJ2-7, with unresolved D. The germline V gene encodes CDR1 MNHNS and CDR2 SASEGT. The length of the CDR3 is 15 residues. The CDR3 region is CAGSEAVTPSYEQYF. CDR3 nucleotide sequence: TGTGCCGGCAGTGAAGCAGTAACGCCTTCCTACGAGCAGTACTTC.

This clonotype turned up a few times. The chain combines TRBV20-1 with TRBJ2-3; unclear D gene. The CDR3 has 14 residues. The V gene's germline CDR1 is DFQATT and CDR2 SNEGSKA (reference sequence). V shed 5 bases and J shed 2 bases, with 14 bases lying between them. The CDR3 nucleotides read TGCAGTGCTCACCCGGGCAAAAACACAGATACGCAGTATTTT. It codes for CSAHPGKNTDTQYF.

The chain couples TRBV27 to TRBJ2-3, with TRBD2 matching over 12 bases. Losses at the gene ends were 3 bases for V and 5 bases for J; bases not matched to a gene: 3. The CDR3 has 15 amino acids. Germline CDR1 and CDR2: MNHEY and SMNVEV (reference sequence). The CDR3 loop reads CASSFRLAGEDTQYF. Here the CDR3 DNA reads TGTGCCAGCAGTTTTAGACTAGCGGGGGAAGATACGCAGTATTTT.

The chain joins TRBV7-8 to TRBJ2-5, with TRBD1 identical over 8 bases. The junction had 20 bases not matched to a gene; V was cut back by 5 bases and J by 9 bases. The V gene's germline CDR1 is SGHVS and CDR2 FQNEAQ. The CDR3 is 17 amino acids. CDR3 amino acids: CASSTDRARGRSAPQYF. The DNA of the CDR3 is TGTGCCAGCAGCACTGACCGGGCCAGGGGGCGGTCAGCGCCCCAGTACTTC. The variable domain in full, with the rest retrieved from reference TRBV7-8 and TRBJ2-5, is GAGVSQSPRYKVAKRGQDVALRCDPISGHVSLFWYQQALGQGPEFLTYFQNEAQLDKSGLPSDRFFAERPEGSVSTLKIQRTQQEDSAVYLCASSTDRARGRSAPQYFGPGTRLLVL.

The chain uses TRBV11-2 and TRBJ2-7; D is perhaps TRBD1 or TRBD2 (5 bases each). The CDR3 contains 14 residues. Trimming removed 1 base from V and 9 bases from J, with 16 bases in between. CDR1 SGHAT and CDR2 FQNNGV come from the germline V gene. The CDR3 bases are TGTGCCAGCAGCTTAGGCTCCCGGGACCCCGCGCAGTACTTC. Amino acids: CASSLGSRDPAQYF.

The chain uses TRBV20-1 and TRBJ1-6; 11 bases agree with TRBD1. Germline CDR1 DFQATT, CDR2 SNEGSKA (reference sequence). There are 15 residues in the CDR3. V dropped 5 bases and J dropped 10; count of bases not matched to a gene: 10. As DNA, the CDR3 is TGCAGTGCTCCCGGGACAGGGGGGAAGCGATCACCCCTCCACTTT. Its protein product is CSAPGTGGKRSPLHF.

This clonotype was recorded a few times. In DNA, the CDR3 is TGTGCCAGCAGTTCGCGGGACAGGGGGCGAGCCTACGAGCAGTACTTC. It specifies CASSSRDRGRAYEQYF. The rearrangement uses TRBV28 and TRBJ2-7, with 12 nucleotides matching TRBD1. With V trimmed by 4 bases and J by 2 bases, 6 bases remained unmatched. The CDR3 loop spans 16 amino acids. Germline loops: CDR1 MDHEN, CDR2 SYDVKM. The variable domain in full, completed from reference TRBV28 and TRBJ2-7, reads DVKVTQSSRYLVKRTGEKVFLECVQDMDHENMFWYRQDPGLGLRLIYFSYDVKMKEKGDIPEGYSVSREKKERFSLILESASTNQTSMYLCASSSRDRGRAYEQYFGPGTRLTVT.

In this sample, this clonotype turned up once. CDR3: CASSLGGYIEAFF. CDR3 coding DNA: TGTGCCAGCAGCTTAGGGGGATATATTGAAGCTTTCTTT. The rearrangement links TRBV7-9 to TRBJ1-1, with no clear D. The V gene lost 1 base and the J gene lost 7 bases, with 10 bases spanning the gap. Germline CDR1 is SEHNR and CDR2 is FQNEAQ (reference sequence). The CDR3 spans 13 residues.

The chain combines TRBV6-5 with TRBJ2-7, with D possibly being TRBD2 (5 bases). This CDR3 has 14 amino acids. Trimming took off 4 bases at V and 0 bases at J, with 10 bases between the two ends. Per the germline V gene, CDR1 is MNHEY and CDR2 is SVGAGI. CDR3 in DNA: TGTGCCAGCAGTTGGACGGCGGGCTCCTACGAGCAGTACTTC. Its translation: CASSWTAGSYEQYF.

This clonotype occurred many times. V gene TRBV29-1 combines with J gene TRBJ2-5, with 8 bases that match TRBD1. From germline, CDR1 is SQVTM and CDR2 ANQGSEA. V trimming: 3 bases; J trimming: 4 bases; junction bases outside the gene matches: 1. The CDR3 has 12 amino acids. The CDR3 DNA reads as TGCAGCGTTGAGGACAGGGCAGAGACCCAGTACTTC. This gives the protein CSVEDRAETQYF.

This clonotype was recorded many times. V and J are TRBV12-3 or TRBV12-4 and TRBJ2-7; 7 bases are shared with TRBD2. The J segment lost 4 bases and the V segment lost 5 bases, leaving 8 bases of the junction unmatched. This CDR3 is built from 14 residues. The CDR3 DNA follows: TGTGCCAGCAGTCCCGGACTAGTAGGTTACGAGCAGTACTTC. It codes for CASSPGLVGYEQYF.

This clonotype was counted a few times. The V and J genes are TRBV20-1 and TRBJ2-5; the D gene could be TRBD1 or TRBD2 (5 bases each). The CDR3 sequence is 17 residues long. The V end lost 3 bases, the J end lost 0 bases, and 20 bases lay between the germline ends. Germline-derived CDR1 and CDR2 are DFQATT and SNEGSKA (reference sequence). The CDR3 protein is CSASAGTTPPYQETQYF. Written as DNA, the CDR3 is TGCAGTGCTAGCGCTGGGACCACTCCTCCGTACCAAGAGACCCAGTACTTC.

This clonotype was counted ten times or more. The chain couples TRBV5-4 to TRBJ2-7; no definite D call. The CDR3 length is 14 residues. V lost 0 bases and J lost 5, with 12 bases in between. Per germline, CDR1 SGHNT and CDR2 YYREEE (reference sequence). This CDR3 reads CASSLVLDMNEQYF. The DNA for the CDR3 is TGTGCCAGCAGCTTGGTACTGGATATGAACGAGCAGTACTTC.

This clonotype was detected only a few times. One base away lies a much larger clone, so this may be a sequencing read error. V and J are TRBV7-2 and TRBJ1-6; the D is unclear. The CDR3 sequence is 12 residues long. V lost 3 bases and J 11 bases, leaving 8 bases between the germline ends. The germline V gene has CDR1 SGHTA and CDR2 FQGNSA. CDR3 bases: TGTGCCAGCAGCTTCGGAAATCCACCCCTCCACTTT. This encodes CASSFGNPPLHF.

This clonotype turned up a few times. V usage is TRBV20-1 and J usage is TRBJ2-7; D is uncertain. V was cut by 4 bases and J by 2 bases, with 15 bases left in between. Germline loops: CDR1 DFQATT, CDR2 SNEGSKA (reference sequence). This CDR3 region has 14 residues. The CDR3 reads CSATDRRQTYEQYF. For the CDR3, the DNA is TGCAGTGCTACGGACCGGCGGCAAACCTACGAGCAGTACTTC.

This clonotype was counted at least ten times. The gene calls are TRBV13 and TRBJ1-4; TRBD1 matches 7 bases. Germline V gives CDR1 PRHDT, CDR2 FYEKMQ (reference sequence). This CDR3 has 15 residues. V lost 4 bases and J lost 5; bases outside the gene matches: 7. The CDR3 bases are TGTGCCAGCAGCTCGGGCTCGACAGGGAATGAAAAACTGTTTTTT. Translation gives CASSSGSTGNEKLFF. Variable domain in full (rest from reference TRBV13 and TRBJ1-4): AAGVIQSPRHLIKEKRETATLKCYPIPRHDTVYWYQQGPGQDPQFLISFYEKMQSDKGSIPDRFSAQQFSDYHSELNMSSLELGDSALYFCASSSGSTGNEKLFFGSGTQLSVL.

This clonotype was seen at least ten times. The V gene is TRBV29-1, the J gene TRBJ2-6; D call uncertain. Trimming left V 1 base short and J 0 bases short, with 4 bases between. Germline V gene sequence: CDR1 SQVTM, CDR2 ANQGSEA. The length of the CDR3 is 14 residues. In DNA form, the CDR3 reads TGCAGCGTTGAAGGCAGCTCTGGGGCCAACGTCCTGACTTTC. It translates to CSVEGSSGANVLTF. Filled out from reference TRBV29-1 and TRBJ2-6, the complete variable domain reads SAVISQKPSRDICQRGTSLTIQCQVDSQVTMMFWYRQQPGQSLTLIATANQGSEATYESGFVIDKFPISRPNLTFSTLTVSNMSPEDSSIYLCSVEGSSGANVLTFGAGSRLTVL.

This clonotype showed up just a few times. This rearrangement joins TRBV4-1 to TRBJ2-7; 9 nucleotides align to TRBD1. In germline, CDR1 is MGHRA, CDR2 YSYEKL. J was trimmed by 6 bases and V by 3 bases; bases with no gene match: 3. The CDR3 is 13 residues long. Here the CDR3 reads CASSQGQGTEQYF. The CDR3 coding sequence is TGCGCCAGCAGCCAGGGACAGGGTACCGAGCAGTACTTC.

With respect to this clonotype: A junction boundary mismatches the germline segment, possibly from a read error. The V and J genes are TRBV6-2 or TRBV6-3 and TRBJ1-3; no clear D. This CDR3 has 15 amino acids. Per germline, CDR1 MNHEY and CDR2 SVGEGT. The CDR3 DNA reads TGTGCCAGCAGTTACAAGGGATACTCTGGAAACACCGTATATTTT. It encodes CASSYKGYSGNTVYF.

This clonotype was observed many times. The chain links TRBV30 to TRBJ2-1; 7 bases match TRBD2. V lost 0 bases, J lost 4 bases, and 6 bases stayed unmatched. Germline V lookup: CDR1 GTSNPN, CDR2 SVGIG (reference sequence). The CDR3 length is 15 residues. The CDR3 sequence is CAWSVLSGDYNEQFF. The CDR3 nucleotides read TGTGCCTGGAGTGTATTAAGCGGGGATTACAATGAGCAGTTCTTC.

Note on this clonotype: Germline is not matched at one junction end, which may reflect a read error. DNA of the CDR3: TGTGCCAGCAGCTTGGGGACAAGCTCTGGAAAAACCATATATTTT. It specifies CASSLGTSSGKTIYF. The V and J genes are TRBV11-2 and TRBJ1-3, with D maybe TRBD1 (6 bases). Germline loops: CDR1 SGHAT, CDR2 FQNNGV. The CDR3 contains 15 residues. Full variable domain (outside the CDR3, taken from reference TRBV11-2 and TRBJ1-3): EAGVAQSPRYKIIEKRQSVAFWCNPISGHATLYWYQQILGQGPKLLIQFQNNGVVDDSQLPKDRFSAERLKGVDSTLKIQPAKLEDSAVYLCASSLGTSSGKTIYFGEGSWLTVV.

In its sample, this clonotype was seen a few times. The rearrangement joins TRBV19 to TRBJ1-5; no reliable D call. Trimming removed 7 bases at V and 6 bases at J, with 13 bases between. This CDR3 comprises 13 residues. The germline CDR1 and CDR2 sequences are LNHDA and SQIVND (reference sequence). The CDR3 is CASTQPGFQPQHF. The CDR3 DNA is TGTGCCAGTACCCAGCCGGGGTTTCAGCCCCAGCATTTT.

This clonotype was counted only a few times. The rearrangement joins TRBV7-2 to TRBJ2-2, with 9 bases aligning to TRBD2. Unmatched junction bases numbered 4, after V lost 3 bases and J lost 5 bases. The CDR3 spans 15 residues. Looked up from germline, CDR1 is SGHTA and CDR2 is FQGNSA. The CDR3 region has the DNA TGTGCCAGCAGCTTTAGCGGGGGTGGTACCGGGGAGCTGTTTTTT. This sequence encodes CASSFSGGGTGELFF.

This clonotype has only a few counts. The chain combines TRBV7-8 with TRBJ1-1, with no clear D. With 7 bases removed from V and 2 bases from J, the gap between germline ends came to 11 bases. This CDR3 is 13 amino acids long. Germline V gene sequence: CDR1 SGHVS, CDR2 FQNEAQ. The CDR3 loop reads CASMWGGNTEAFF. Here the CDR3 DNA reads TGTGCCAGCATGTGGGGAGGCAACACTGAAGCTTTCTTT.

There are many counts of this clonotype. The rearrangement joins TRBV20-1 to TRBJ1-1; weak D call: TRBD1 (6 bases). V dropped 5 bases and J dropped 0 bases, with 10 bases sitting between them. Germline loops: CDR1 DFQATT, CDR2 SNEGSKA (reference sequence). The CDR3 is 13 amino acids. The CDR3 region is CSALGQLNTEAFF. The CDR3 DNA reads TGCAGTGCTCTGGGACAATTGAACACTGAAGCTTTCTTT.

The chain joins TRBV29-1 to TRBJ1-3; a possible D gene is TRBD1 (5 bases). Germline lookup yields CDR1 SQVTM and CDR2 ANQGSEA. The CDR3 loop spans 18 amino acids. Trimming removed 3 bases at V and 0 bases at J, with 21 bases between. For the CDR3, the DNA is TGCAGCGTTGATGGGGCCTTGGCCACAGGAGGCTCTGGAAACACCATATATTTT. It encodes CSVDGALATGGSGNTIYF.